Listed here are 8 T cell receptor beta chains from one sample, sequenced in a study of shared clonotypes between healthy human individuals. Sequencing was performed with immunoSEQ multiplex PCR; in TCRdb, only in-frame clones are kept and a portion is missing. The data hold approximately 500,000 clones, with 90% to 97% observed a single time. Sequenced sample: naive CD4+ T cells sorted from blood. The sample's subset: CD45RA+ positively selected. The receptor set was obtained from a woman in her twenties or thirties in good health.

The CDR3 region is CASSLPRTSSFYEQYF. The CDR3 coding sequence is TGTGCCAGCAGCTTACCTCGGACTAGCTCTTTCTACGAGCAGTACTTC. The V and J genes are TRBV7-9 and TRBJ2-5; 8 bases are shared with TRBD2. The DNA end is a closer match to TRBJ2-7, so the J assignment may be wrong. This CDR3 has 16 amino acids. Germline CDR1 reads SEHNR; CDR2 reads FQNEAQ (reference sequence).

V gene TRBV7-9 combines with J gene TRBJ1-3, with no clear D. The CDR3 has 17 amino acids. In germline, CDR1 is SEHNR, CDR2 FQNEAQ (reference sequence). V shed 3 bases and J shed 0 bases, with 15 bases lying between them. CDR3 nucleotide sequence: TGTGCCAGCAGCTTTTATCCGGGTACGGGCTCTGGAAACACCATATATTTT. Protein product: CASSFYPGTGSGNTIYF. The whole variable domain, remainder taken from reference TRBV7-9 and TRBJ1-3, is DTGVSQNPRHKITKRGQNVTFRCDPISEHNRLYWYRQTLGQGPEFLTYFQNEAQLEKSRLLSDRFSAERPKGSFSTLEIQRTEQGDSAMYLCASSFYPGTGSGNTIYFGEGSWLTVV.

The rearrangement uses TRBV27 and TRBJ1-2; perhaps TRBD1 as D (5 bases). The germline V gene has CDR1 MNHEY and CDR2 SMNVEV (reference sequence). The germline V and J ends were trimmed by 3 bases and 3 bases, with 11 bases remaining between them. The CDR3 is made up of 14 amino acids. The CDR3 spells CASSFGEGHYGYTF. The CDR3 coding sequence is TGTGCCAGCAGTTTCGGTGAGGGACACTATGGCTACACCTTC.

This chain joins TRBV5-4 and TRBJ2-7, with TRBD1 matching 9 bases. Germline V CDR1 and CDR2: SGHNT, YYREEE (reference sequence). The V and J ends lost 1 base and 2 bases, in that order; junction bases with no gene match: 7. The CDR3 runs 16 residues. DNA of the CDR3: TGTGCCAGCAGCTTGACCCCACGGGACAGGGCCTACGAGCAGTACTTC. This translates into CASSLTPRDRAYEQYF.

This chain joins TRBV2 and TRBJ2-1, with TRBD2 matching 11 bases. This CDR3 spans 15 amino acids. CDR1 SNHLY and CDR2 FYNNEI come from the germline V gene. The ends lost 6 bases at V and 6 bases at J; junction bases unmatched: 7. CDR3 nucleotides: TGTGCCAGCAGAGTAGCGGGAGGGTTGGGCAATGAGCAGTTCTTC. It codes for CASRVAGGLGNEQFF.

This clone was seen a few times. This chain uses TRBV5-6 with TRBJ1-3, with D unresolved. This CDR3 is 12 amino acids long. Germline values: CDR1 SGHDT, CDR2 YYEEEE. Trimming removed 1 base at V and 3 bases at J, with 2 bases between. The CDR3 spells CASSLSGNTIYF. The DNA for the CDR3 is TGTGCCAGCAGCTTGAGTGGAAACACCATATATTTT. The whole variable domain, remainder taken from reference TRBV5-6 and TRBJ1-3, is DAGVTQSPTHLIKTRGQQVTLRCSPKSGHDTVSWYQQALGQGPQFIFQYYEEEERQRGNFPDRFSGHQFPNYSSELNVNALLLGDSALYLCASSLSGNTIYFGEGSWLTVV.

The chain combines TRBV15 with TRBJ1-4; 9 bases match TRBD1. This CDR3 is 15 amino acids long. The V segment lost 1 base and the J segment 8 bases; nucleotides outside the gene matches: 5. Germline V lookup: CDR1 LNHNV, CDR2 YYDKDF (reference sequence). CDR3 in amino acids: CATSRGGQGLEKLFF. The CDR3 DNA is TGTGCCACCAGCAGAGGGGGACAGGGCTTGGAAAAACTGTTTTTT.

J is TRBJ2-5 and V is TRBV27; no definite D call. V gave up 5 bases and J gave up 0 bases, with 4 bases separating them. Germline loops: CDR1 MNHEY, CDR2 SMNVEV (reference sequence). The CDR3 is 12 amino acids. The CDR3 coding sequence is TGTGCCAGCAGTGGGTACCAAGAGACCCAGTACTTC. This sequence encodes CASSGYQETQYF.